The entry that follows covers one T cell receptor beta chain sequence. The antigen it binds to is not known. One base away there is no much larger clone; base qualities are not given. TCRbeta CDR3 regions were amplified from genomic DNA using the immunoSEQ Assay, a bias-controlled multiplex PCR. The published analysis was carried out like this. The number of nucleated cells in each sample was estimated by amplification of reference gene primers within the assay. To quantify the absolute abundance of each unique TCRbeta CDR3 rearrangement, sequence reads were collapsed and filtered. Productive Simpson clonality was computed per sample as the square root of Simpson's diversity index over productive rearrangements. TCRdb took this table from immuneACCESS and kept in-frame rearrangements with V and J called. Such tables lack part of the clones; where checked against another copy, unresolved V genes explain under half of the gap, and the rest is unexplained. V and J calls and clone size come straight from that table; D and trimming were deduced from the DNA. The sample has roughly 360,000 clones on record, about 89% of them singletons. The leading ten clones occupy 1.3% of the sample.

The data belong to a study of blood T cell repertoires in COVID-19 (dated by TCRdb to 2020 to 2021). A note on the overall study: Samples covering the acute and convalescent phases of COVID-19 were provided by collaborators in the United States, Italy and Spain. Deeply sampled blood TCRbeta repertoires from subjects exposed to, actively infected with, or recovered from COVID-19 were included in the dataset. Samples came from the ongoing ImmuneRACE study (first 160 participants) plus 1,254 subjects from 6 global collaborators. The repertoires were made available in a free public database intended to serve as a resource for research on the immune response to SARS-CoV-2. The prospective study material was composed of cDNA or gDNA derived from T cells, B-cell-depleted T cells, or PBMCs. The sample metadata nearly always contained a de-identified subject ID, COVID-19 status, age in years and sex. HLA class I and class II types, where available, came from metadata supplied by the sample provider rather than from assay-based typing. The paper as a whole reports these results and caveats: Clinical and demographic metadata were provided uncurated, with the amount varying by source and participant.

Participants in the prospective study were enrolled through a virtual design, were aged about 18 to 90 years, and lived in approximately 25 United States geographic areas. To assign participants to cohorts, the prospective study relied on clinical history that participants themselves reported in a screening survey and a study questionnaire. Recovered participants in ImmuneRACE Cohort 3 were defined by two consecutive negative NP/OP PCR tests, clearance by a healthcare professional, or resolution of symptoms. In the prospective study, mobile phlebotomists collected whole blood, serum and a nasopharyngeal or oropharyngeal swab from each participant. Additional blood draws and questionnaires over an approximately two-month period could optionally be provided by prospective study participants. Prospective study blood samples were shipped either frozen or at room temperature before DNA extraction. Sequencing was done on a sample of PBMCs or T cells enriched from blood (not recorded which). The source is a man under 40 who had recovered from COVID-19.

The sequenced DNA: TGCAGCGCCGGGACAGGTTTAAGGAGGACTGAAGCTTTCTTT. Its protein reads: CSAGTGLRRTEAFF. The chain is encoded by TRBV29-1 joined to TRBJ1-1; TRBD1 matches 8 bases in the middle. CDR1 and CDR2, per the germline V gene, are SQVTM and ANQGSEA. The CDR3 goes from the cysteine to the phenylalanine over 14 residues. The sequence is cut down to CDR3 DNA, 42 bases in frame from base 1. The germline V and J ends show losses of 7 bases and 5 bases respectively, and no gene match explains 12 bases of the junction. The reference TRBV29-1 and TRBJ1-1 proteins fill in what lies around the CDR3, so the full variable domain reads SAVISQKPSRDICQRGTSLTIQCQVDSQVTMMFWYRQQPGQSLTLIATANQGSEATYESGFVIDKFPISRPNLTFSTLTVSNMSPEDSSIYLCSAGTGLRRTEAFFGQGTRLTVV.